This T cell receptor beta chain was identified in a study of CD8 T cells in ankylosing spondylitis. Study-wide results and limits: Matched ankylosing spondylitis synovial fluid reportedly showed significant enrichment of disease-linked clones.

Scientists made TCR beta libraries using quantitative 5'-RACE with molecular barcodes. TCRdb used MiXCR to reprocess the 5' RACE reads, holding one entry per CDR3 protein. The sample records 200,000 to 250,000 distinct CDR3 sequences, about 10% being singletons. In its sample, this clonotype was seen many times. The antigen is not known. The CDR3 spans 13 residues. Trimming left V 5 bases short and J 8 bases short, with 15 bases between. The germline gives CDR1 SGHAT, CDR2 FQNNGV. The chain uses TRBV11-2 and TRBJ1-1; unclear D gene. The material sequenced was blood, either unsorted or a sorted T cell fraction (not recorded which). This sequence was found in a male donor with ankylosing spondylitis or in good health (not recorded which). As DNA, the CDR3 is TGTGCCAGCAGCCCCCCTGGCCAATGGGAAGCTTTCTTT. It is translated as CASSPPGQWEAFF.